The sequence of this T cell receptor (beta chain) was determined in a study of blood T cell repertoires in COVID-19. The germline CDR1 and CDR2 sequences are SGHTA and FQGNSA. The CDR3 covers 16 residues. Trimming took 1 base from V and 6 from J; bases not matched to a gene: 10. Original data processing: Amplification of reference gene primers provided the estimated nucleated cell counts. The table came from immunoSEQ multiplex PCR; TCRdb's copy has only in-frame clones and leaves some out. V, J and clone size derive from that table, while D and trimming were established from the DNA sequence. The sample consists of roughly 18,000 clones, 80% of them appearing once.

The sequence derives from an older man with acute or convalescent COVID-19. V gene TRBV7-2 combines with J gene TRBJ2-3; the match to TRBD2 covers 7 bases. Sequenced material: peripheral blood. CDR3 in DNA: TGTGCCAGCAGCTTAGGATTAGGCGGGGGAGGTGATACGCAGTATTTT. Residues: CASSLGLGGGGDTQYF.